Sequencing of this T cell receptor beta chain was carried out in a study of T-cell memory formation after mild COVID-19 (dated by TCRdb to about 2021). For context, the study as a whole: TCR sequence clusters from the two donors were found to be largely donor specific. T-cell clones expanding and contracting after mild COVID-19 in a couple of donors were tracked by longitudinal TCRalpha and TCRbeta repertoire sequencing. Two young, previously healthy adult volunteers, one female and one male, were included in the cohort. What the research found in general, with its limitations: SARS-CoV-2 specificity of the second-wave clones peaking on day 37 was not confirmed. Only a couple of mild cases were covered in the study, and larger cohorts including severe cases with pre-infection samples were considered necessary. Contracting CD4+ clones appeared mostly in the CM and EM memory subsets, whereas CD8+ clones were enriched in EMRA. Balanced CD4/CD8 phenotypes were observed for clones contracting from day 15 to 85, whereas a bias towards CD4+ was observed for a second wave of clones expanding from day 15 to 37. Some responding clones were detected in pre-infection memory, suggesting pre-existing cross-reactive memory T cells joined the SARS-CoV-2 response.

V sheds 3 bases and J sheds 11 bases, leaving 17 bases between their ends. As encoded in the germline V gene (reference sequence), CDR1 is DFQATT while CDR2 is SNEGSKA. From the cysteine up to the phenylalanine, the CDR3 has a length of 13 residues. The retained sequence is limited to the CDR3, 39 bases, with the frame set at the first base. PBMCs were isolated by Ficoll-Paque density gradient centrifugation. Sequencing took place on an Illumina NovaSeq 6000. cDNA libraries for TCRalpha and TCRbeta were prepared by 5'RACE using constant-segment primers, with sample barcodes and unique molecular identifiers added. RNA was extracted from every sample with Trizol reagent. Amplification of the libraries took two PCR steps, and the second step added a second sample barcode plus Illumina TruSeq adapters. Sequencing of the libraries was done on an Illumina NovaSeq, producing 2 x 150 bp paired-end reads. Per the authors' processing: The reads were demultiplexed and collapsed into UMI-guided consensus sequences using migec v1.2.7. Using mixcr v2.1.11, the UMI consensuses were aligned to TRA and TRB V and J templates and assembled into clonotypes. A clonotype was counted as expanded or contracted only when both edgeR and NoisET called the clonotype significant, with the noise models trained on biological replicates. For edgeR calls, a false discovery rate-adjusted p below 0.01 and a log2 fold-change threshold of 1 were applied. As an exploratory analysis of dynamics, max-normalized trajectories of the 1000 most abundant clonotypes were examined by PCA with hierarchical clustering. Separately sequenced CD4+ and CD8+ repertoires were used to assign a CD4 or CD8 phenotype to each responding clone. TCRdb reprocessed the public reads (quality trimming at Q25 with fastp, clone calling with MiXCR) and kept in-frame beta chains. Each CDR3 protein appears once, grouped with its most common genes and DNA. These V and J calls are TCRdb output, not the study's own analysis. Counted in this sample were about 130,000 distinct CDR3 sequences; less than 6.5% of them appeared once. Under 2.5% of the sample is taken by the ten largest.

As regards this clonotype: Its antigen is still unknown. It has no much larger one-base neighbor in the sample; base qualities were not kept.

Source material: PBMCs or a T cell subset sorted from them (not recorded which). The clonotype comes from an adult woman who had mild COVID-19 (a few samples of this study predate the infection). The sample titles of this study are shuffled in the database, so cell type and time point are left out; the donor was told from shared clones. The receptor chain draws on TRBV20-1 and TRBJ1-5; 5 matching bases give a weak D call of TRBD1. CDR3 loop: CSASVVPEGTQHF. Read as DNA, the sequence is TGCAGTGCTAGTGTGGTTCCTGAGGGGACCCAGCATTTT.